The TCR beta chain under discussion was sequenced for a study of cytotoxic CD8 clonotypes in ibrutinib-treated CLL. Study context: Partial responses numbered roughly 25 and complete responses 2; after a median around 63 months, about 15 stayed remitted and 12 progressed. Median treatment time before response sampling was over ten months, range 6 to 36.

As input for TCR beta libraries, roughly 2 micrograms of genomic DNA came from cryopreserved PBMCs. A remark on this clone: Its specificity is unknown.

Unmatched junction bases numbered 5, after V lost 8 bases and J lost 5 bases. Germline V lookup: CDR1 LNHDA, CDR2 SQIVND (reference sequence). The CDR3 runs 14 residues. Findings and limits, study-wide: While tracking circulating CD8+ T-cell counts, baseline clonality exceeded that of age-matched healthy donors.

Sequencing was performed with immunoSEQ multiplex PCR; in TCRdb, only in-frame clones are kept and a portion is missing. This repertoire shows about 28,000 clones, approximately 62% found once; its top ten account for approximately 5%. The source was PBMCs, collected before ibrutinib treatment. The TCR was taken from a human donor with chronic lymphocytic leukemia. The gene calls are TRBV19 and TRBJ2-2; TRBD1 matches 10 bases. CDR3 in amino acids: CASWDRGETGELFF. The DNA for the CDR3 is TGTGCCAGTTGGGACAGGGGTGAAACCGGGGAGCTGTTTTTT.